A single sample gave rise to the 28 T cell receptor beta chains below, sequenced in a study of T cell responses to AZD1222 COVID-19 vaccine. TCRdb keeps only in-frame clones here, not all; method: immunoSEQ multiplex PCR. Of over 130,000 clones in the sample, approximately 92% were seen once. Sequenced material: peripheral blood, taken 28 days after the second AZD1222 dose. All receptors come from an adult who received the AZD1222 COVID-19 vaccine.

The CDR3 bases are TGTGCCAGTAGTCATACCGGGACAGGGGGCACTGAAGCTTTCTTT. It specifies CASSHTGTGGTEAFF. V and J are TRBV19 and TRBJ1-1; 11 bases line up with TRBD1. The CDR3 is made up of 15 amino acids. Trimming removed 5 bases from V and 4 bases from J; junction bases left unmatched: 6. The germline V gene encodes CDR1 LNHDA and CDR2 SQIVND (reference sequence).

The rearrangement joins TRBV7-9 to TRBJ2-3; no reliable D call. The germline gives CDR1 SEHNR, CDR2 FQNEAQ (reference sequence). V lost 5 bases, J lost 0 bases, and 12 bases lay in between. This CDR3 is built from 15 residues. As DNA, the CDR3 is TGTGCCAGCAGCCGCTCTGACATTAGCACAGATACGCAGTATTTT. This codes for CASSRSDISTDTQYF. Full variable domain (rest looked up from reference TRBV7-9 and TRBJ2-3): DTGVSQNPRHKITKRGQNVTFRCDPISEHNRLYWYRQTLGQGPEFLTYFQNEAQLEKSRLLSDRFSAERPKGSFSTLEIQRTEQGDSAMYLCASSRSDISTDTQYFGPGTRLTVL.

The gene calls are TRBV9 and TRBJ1-1; TRBD1 agrees at 9 bases. V lost 3 bases to trimming and J lost 9 bases; unmatched junction nucleotides: 6. There are 13 residues in the CDR3. The germline V gene encodes CDR1 SGDLS and CDR2 YYNGEE. The CDR3 DNA sequence: TGTGCCAGCAGCGCCGGGACAGGGAATAAAGCTTTCTTT. Amino acids: CASSAGTGNKAFF.

This chain joins TRBV18 and TRBJ1-6; 7 nucleotides align to TRBD1. The CDR3 runs 16 residues. Trimming took 4 bases from V and 9 from J; bases not matched to a gene: 12. CDR1 is KGHSH and CDR2 is LQKENI in the germline V gene. CDR3 bases: TGTGCCAGCTCACGGCCCGCAGGGGGATTTGGTTCACCCCTCCACTTT. It translates to CASSRPAGGFGSPLHF.

The chain has TRBV5-1 and TRBJ1-2; 7 nucleotides align to TRBD1. CDR3 length equals 13 residues. V was clipped by 4 bases and J by 2 bases; unmatched bases: 2. Looked up from germline, CDR1 is SGHRS and CDR2 is YFSETQ. The CDR3 nucleotides are TGCGCCAGCAGCCCAGGGGGAAACTATGGCTACACCTTC. This codes for CASSPGGNYGYTF.

The rearrangement links TRBV7-9 to TRBJ1-1, with 7 bases that match TRBD1. The V and J ends lost 5 bases and 4 bases, in that order; junction bases with no gene match: 13. Looked up from germline, CDR1 is SEHNR and CDR2 is FQNEAQ (reference sequence). CDR3 length: 16 amino acids. The CDR3 here is CASSEAVRGLGTEAFF. In nucleotides, the CDR3 is TGTGCCAGCAGCGAAGCGGTAAGGGGGCTGGGCACTGAAGCTTTCTTT.

The chain joins TRBV7-2 to TRBJ1-5, with unresolved D. This CDR3 is 14 amino acids long. With 3 bases removed from V and 0 bases from J, the gap between germline ends came to 6 bases. Germline V CDR1 and CDR2: SGHTA, FQGNSA. CDR3 in DNA: TGTGCCAGCAGCTTGGGGATTAGCAATCAGCCCCAGCATTTT. Translating gives CASSLGISNQPQHF.

This chain links TRBV6-4 with TRBJ1-1, with D unresolved. The CDR3 loop spans 13 amino acids. Germline V gene sequence: CDR1 MRHNA, CDR2 SNTAGT. The V gene lost 4 bases and the J gene lost 2 bases, with 8 bases spanning the gap. CDR3 sequence (DNA): TGTGCCAGCAGTGTGCACCTCAACACTGAAGCTTTCTTT. Protein sequence: CASSVHLNTEAFF.

This sequence joins TRBV7-9 and TRBJ2-3, with D possibly TRBD1 on 5 matching bases. The germline V and J ends were trimmed by 6 bases and 4 bases, with 17 bases remaining between them. Per the germline V gene, CDR1 is SEHNR and CDR2 is FQNEAQ (reference sequence). This CDR3 is built from 15 residues. Here the CDR3 reads CASSYIGAGADTQYF. The CDR3 bases are TGTGCCAGCAGTTACATAGGGGCTGGCGCAGATACGCAGTATTTT.

The rearrangement uses TRBV10-3 and TRBJ2-7, with 13 positions matching TRBD2. CDR1 is ENHRY, CDR2 SYGVKD, per germline. V gave up 2 bases and J gave up 2 bases; unmatched junction bases: 0. The CDR3 consists of 15 residues. CDR3 protein: CAISEGLAGAYEQYF. In DNA, the CDR3 is TGTGCCATCAGTGAGGGACTAGCGGGGGCCTACGAGCAGTACTTC.

This sequence joins TRBV19 and TRBJ2-2; 7 nucleotides align to TRBD1. The CDR3 runs to 15 residues. The germline V gene has CDR1 LNHDA and CDR2 SQIVND (reference sequence). The J segment lost 1 base and the V segment lost 6 bases, leaving 5 bases of the junction unmatched. CDR3 DNA: TGTGCCAGTAGCGGGGACAGCCAGAACACCGGGGAGCTGTTTTTT. Encoded protein: CASSGDSQNTGELFF.

The V call is TRBV30, the J call TRBJ1-1; 8 bases are shared with TRBD1. The CDR3 is 12 amino acids. CDR1 and CDR2 (germline): GTSNPN, SVGIG (reference sequence). Germline trimming cut 5 bases from V and 3 bases from J; bases unmatched to any gene: 2. CDR3 loop: CAWSDRDTEAFF. The CDR3 DNA reads TGTGCCTGGTCGGACAGGGACACTGAAGCTTTCTTT.

V is TRBV20-1 and J is TRBJ2-2, with 7 bases matching TRBD2. This CDR3 contains 12 residues. With V trimmed by 3 bases and J by 7 bases, 2 bases remained unmatched. Germline V gene sequence: CDR1 DFQATT, CDR2 SNEGSKA (reference sequence). The CDR3 loop reads CSASASGGELFF. The CDR3 DNA reads TGCAGTGCTAGTGCTAGCGGCGGGGAGCTGTTTTTT.

The V call is TRBV5-6, the J call TRBJ2-7, with 11 bases matching TRBD2. CDR1 SGHDT and CDR2 YYEEEE come from the germline V gene. The CDR3 length is 16 residues. V lost 4 bases, J lost 2 bases, and 8 bases stayed unmatched. The CDR3: CASSTEGLAATYEQYF. CDR3 DNA: TGTGCCAGCAGCACGGAGGGACTAGCGGCCACCTACGAGCAGTACTTC.

The chain is built from TRBV4-2 and TRBJ1-1; D is unresolved. CDR3 length: 14 amino acids. The germline gives CDR1 LGHNA, CDR2 YNFKEQ. V was pared by 0 bases and J by 6 bases, with 11 bases between. DNA of the CDR3: TGTGCCAGCAGCCAAGATAGGCGGGATCCTGAAGCTTTCTTT. This encodes CASSQDRRDPEAFF.

The chain employs TRBV19 and TRBJ2-1, with D maybe TRBD2 (5 bases). Trimming took off 5 bases at V and 9 bases at J, with 11 bases between the two ends. This CDR3 comprises 12 residues. The germline V gene encodes CDR1 LNHDA and CDR2 SQIVND (reference sequence). The CDR3 nucleotides are TGTGCCAGTAGTGTGTTCGCGGGTGAGCAGTTCTTC. Translated: CASSVFAGEQFF. Variable domain in full (rest from reference TRBV19 and TRBJ2-1): DGGITQSPKYLFRKEGQNVTLSCEQNLNHDAMYWYRQDPGQGLRLIYYSQIVNDFQKGDIAEGYSVSREKKESFPLTVTSAQKNPTAFYLCASSVFAGEQFFGPGTRLTVL.

The J gene is TRBJ1-1, the V gene TRBV14; D call uncertain. V was pared by 1 base and J by 3 bases, with 6 bases between. This CDR3 has 13 amino acids. Germline V gene sequence: CDR1 SGHDN, CDR2 FVKESK. DNA of the CDR3: TGTGCCAGCAGCCAAGGGGGATACACTGAAGCTTTCTTT. Its translation is CASSQGGYTEAFF.

The chain combines TRBV5-4 with TRBJ1-1; 10 bases line up with TRBD1. The junction had 5 bases not matched to a gene; V was cut back by 4 bases and J by 5 bases. The V gene's germline CDR1 is SGHNT and CDR2 YYREEE (reference sequence). The CDR3 length is 14 residues. The CDR3 region has the DNA TGTGCCAGCAGCGAGACAGGGGGCGTTACTGAAGCTTTCTTT. Translating it yields CASSETGGVTEAFF.

This chain joins TRBV4-3 and TRBJ2-3; D gene unclear. V lost 0 bases and J 1 base, leaving 14 bases between the germline ends. The CDR3 length is 17 residues. Germline V CDR1 and CDR2: LGHNA, YSLEER. The CDR3 sequence: CASSQDPTLHRTDTQYF. The CDR3 coding sequence is TGCGCCAGCAGCCAAGATCCGACACTGCATCGCACAGATACGCAGTATTTT.

The chain combines TRBV4-2 with TRBJ2-5; TRBD1 agrees at 7 bases. Trimming took 3 bases from V and 9 from J; bases not matched to a gene: 13. Germline CDR1 and CDR2: LGHNA and YNFKEQ. The CDR3 contains 15 residues. CDR3 DNA: TGTGCCAGCAGCCAGTACCCGGGACAGTGGCTGTCCCAGTACTTC. The encoded protein is CASSQYPGQWLSQYF.

The rearrangement uses TRBV29-1 and TRBJ1-3; no clear D gene. Germline V lookup: CDR1 SQVTM, CDR2 ANQGSEA. This CDR3 has 15 residues. V was pared by 8 bases and J by 0 bases, with 17 bases between. The CDR3 here is CSSEWPASSGNTIYF. CDR3 nucleotides: TGCAGCTCGGAATGGCCCGCGTCCTCTGGAAACACCATATATTTT.

Worth noting for this clone: Other DNA sequences within the sample encode an identical CDR3. J is TRBJ1-5 and V is TRBV28; perhaps TRBD1 as D (6 bases). CDR3 size: 16 residues. The germline V gene has CDR1 MDHEN and CDR2 SYDVKM. V gave up 6 bases and J gave up 9 bases, with 24 bases separating them. In nucleotides, the CDR3 is TGTGCCAGCAGGCCCGCCGCGGGACACGGACGGGGGCCCCAGCATTTT. This translates into CASRPAAGHGRGPQHF.

This sequence joins TRBV3-1 (or the pseudogene TRBV3-2) and TRBJ2-7, with unresolved D. This CDR3 contains 13 residues. Germline loops: CDR1 LGHDT, CDR2 YNNKEL (reference sequence). Trimming took off 4 bases at V and 5 bases at J, with 12 bases between the two ends. The CDR3 loop is CASSPQAWDEQYF. In DNA, the CDR3 is TGTGCCAGCAGCCCGCAGGCTTGGGACGAGCAGTACTTC.

This chain uses TRBV3-1 (or the pseudogene TRBV3-2) with TRBJ1-1, with a weak D call TRBD1 (5 bases). V lost 5 bases to trimming and J lost 4 bases, with 17 bases between them. Germline V gene data show CDR1 as LGHDT and CDR2 as YNNKEL (reference sequence). The CDR3 totals 15 residues. The CDR3 DNA sequence: TGTGCCAGCAGCGACAGACAAGAGGGGAGCACTGAAGCTTTCTTT. As protein: CASSDRQEGSTEAFF.

The table lists this clone with a count of one. The V and J genes are TRBV27 and TRBJ1-1, with TRBD1 matching over 12 bases. The V gene end was trimmed by 5 bases and the J gene end by 9 bases; junction bases not matched to a gene: 10. The CDR3 length is 15 residues. CDR1 and CDR2 from the germline V gene are MNHEY and SMNVEV (reference sequence). The CDR3 loop is CASSVTGTGGVKAFF. Here the CDR3 DNA reads TGTGCCAGCAGTGTTACCGGGACAGGGGGCGTAAAAGCTTTCTTT.

This chain links TRBV7-9 with TRBJ1-6; 7 positions match TRBD1. The V and J ends lost 1 base and 8 bases, in that order; junction bases with no gene match: 5. The CDR3 has 15 residues. Looked up from germline, CDR1 is SEHNR and CDR2 is FQNEAQ (reference sequence). CDR3 nucleotide sequence: TGTGCCAGCAGCTTAGGACAGGGTTTTCATTCACCCCTCCACTTT. Its translation is CASSLGQGFHSPLHF.

The rearrangement joins TRBV7-9 to TRBJ2-1; TRBD2 agrees at 13 bases. Germline CDR1 is SEHNR and CDR2 is FQNEAQ (reference sequence). The length of the CDR3 is 15 residues. Losses at the gene ends were 5 bases for V and 4 bases for J; bases not matched to a gene: 2. In DNA, the CDR3 is TGTGCCAGCAGCGAGGGACTAGCGGGATACAATGAGCAGTTCTTC. Protein sequence: CASSEGLAGYNEQFF.

CDR3 sequence: CASGGSYGYTF. As DNA, the CDR3 is TGTGCCAGCGGGGGCAGCTATGGCTACACCTTC. This sequence joins TRBV2 and TRBJ1-2; weak D call: TRBD1 (6 bases). The CDR3 runs 11 residues. Germline V gene lookup returns CDR1 SNHLY and CDR2 FYNNEI. V dropped 8 bases and J dropped 4 bases, with 8 bases sitting between them.